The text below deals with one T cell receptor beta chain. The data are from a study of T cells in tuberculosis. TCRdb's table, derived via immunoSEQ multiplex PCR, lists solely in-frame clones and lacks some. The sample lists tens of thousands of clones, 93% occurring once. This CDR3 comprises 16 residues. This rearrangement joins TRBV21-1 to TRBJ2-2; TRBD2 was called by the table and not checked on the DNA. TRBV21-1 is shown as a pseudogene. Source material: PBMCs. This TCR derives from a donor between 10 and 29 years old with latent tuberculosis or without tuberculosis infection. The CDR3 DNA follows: TGTGCCAGCAGCAAAGCTCGGCAGGGAGGGACCGGGGAGCTGTTTTTT. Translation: CASSKARQGGTGELFF.